These 16 T cell receptor beta chains were all obtained from the same sample, sequenced in a study of identical twins. TCRdb reanalysed the 5' RACE reads using MiXCR and keeps one entry per CDR3 protein. The sample consists of some 1,700,000 distinct CDR3 sequences, around a third of them appearing once. Sequencing was carried out using cord blood. The receptors were sampled from a newborn girl in good health.

The chain uses TRBV10-3 and TRBJ1-5; 7 nucleotides line up with TRBD1. The CDR3 runs 14 residues. Trimming cost V 7 bases and J 0 bases; bases outside gene matches: 3. Germline-derived CDR1 and CDR2 are ENHRY and SYGVKD. The CDR3 reads CAITGTVSNQPQHF. The DNA for the CDR3 is TGTGCCATCACCGGGACAGTTAGCAATCAGCCCCAGCATTTT.

CDR3 in amino acids: CASSLGPYYEQYF. The CDR3 DNA sequence: TGTGCCAGCAGTTTAGGACCATACTACGAGCAGTACTTC. The chain couples TRBV27 to TRBJ2-7; D gene ambiguous. Germline V CDR1 and CDR2: MNHEY, SMNVEV (reference sequence). The CDR3 has 13 residues. Trimming removed 2 bases at V and 3 bases at J, with 8 bases between.

The V call is TRBV20-1, the J call TRBJ1-2; D is unclear. V was pared by 8 bases and J by 8 bases, with 24 bases between. This CDR3 region has 14 residues. CDR1 is DFQATT, CDR2 SNEGSKA, per germline (reference sequence). The CDR3 loop reads CSPSVPGISQGYTF. The CDR3 DNA sequence: TGCAGTCCATCCGTACCAGGAATCTCTCAGGGCTACACCTTC.

A note on this clonotype: The junction departs from the called germline gene at one end, perhaps through a read error. The CDR3 sequence: CSAPGLASPYERYF. The CDR3 DNA reads TGCAGTGCGCCGGGGCTAGCGTCGCCCTACGAGCGGTACTTC. V and J are TRBV20-1 and TRBJ2-7; possible D gene TRBD2, 6 bases. The CDR3 totals 14 residues. The germline gives CDR1 DFQATT, CDR2 SNEGSKA (reference sequence).

This clonotype was seen a single time. One end of the junction varies from germline; a read error may be responsible. V is TRBV10-3 and J is TRBJ1-1, with D perhaps TRBD1 (5 bases). Germline CDR1 and CDR2: ENHRY and SYGVKD. The CDR3 runs to 16 residues. CDR3: CAVSGPLRGVNTEAFF. The CDR3, as DNA: TGTGCCGTCAGTGGACCCCTGAGAGGGGTGAACACTGAAGCTTTCTTT.

The count of this clonotype is one. This chain connects TRBV25-1 to TRBJ2-1, with D tentatively TRBD2 (6 bases). The CDR3 has 17 amino acids. Trimming stripped 3 bases from V and 0 bases from J, with 15 bases between. In germline, CDR1 is MGHDK, CDR2 SYGVNS. The CDR3 region is CASSDRRGGSSYNEQFF. The CDR3 DNA is TGTGCCAGCAGTGACCGGCGGGGAGGATCCTCCTACAATGAGCAGTTCTTC.

The chain joins TRBV25-1 to TRBJ1-1; tentatively, D is TRBD1 (6 bases). CDR3 size: 14 residues. V was clipped by 2 bases and J by 3 bases, with 10 bases between them. The V gene's germline CDR1 is MGHDK and CDR2 SYGVNS. This CDR3 reads CASSELDRYTEAFF. The CDR3 DNA reads TGTGCCAGCAGTGAACTCGACAGGTACACTGAAGCTTTCTTT.

V is TRBV20-1 and J is TRBJ1-3; D perhaps matches TRBD1 (5 bases). V was cut by 3 bases and J by 0 bases, with 9 bases left in between. The CDR3 has 14 residues. Germline V gene lookup returns CDR1 DFQATT and CDR2 SNEGSKA (reference sequence). The CDR3 loop is CSARTAYSGNTIYF. The CDR3 DNA follows: TGCAGTGCTAGGACAGCTTACTCTGGAAACACCATATATTTT.

J is TRBJ1-4 and V is TRBV5-6; tentative D call: TRBD1 (6 bases). The CDR3 covers 15 residues. Trimming stripped 0 bases from V and 8 bases from J, with 14 bases between. Germline V lookup: CDR1 SGHDT, CDR2 YYEEEE. The CDR3 sequence: CASSLVAGANEKLFF. CDR3 nucleotide sequence: TGTGCCAGCAGCTTGGTGGCGGGGGCAAACGAAAAACTGTTTTTT.

This clonotype came up a few times. The rearrangement uses TRBV11-1 and TRBJ2-3; 8 bases are shared with TRBD2. The CDR3 is 17 residues long. V trimming: 2 bases; J trimming: 2 bases; junction bases outside the gene matches: 9. Germline V gives CDR1 SGHAT, CDR2 FQDESV (reference sequence). The CDR3 DNA follows: TGTGCCAGCAGCTTATTTGCCGCGGGGGGCTTCACAGATACGCAGTATTTT. This sequence encodes CASSLFAAGGFTDTQYF.

The chain employs TRBV11-2 and TRBJ1-1; TRBD1 is a possible D gene (6 bases). The CDR3 extends over 12 amino acids. Germline-derived CDR1 and CDR2 are SGHAT and FQNNGV. Trimming took 5 bases from V and 11 from J, leaving 15 bases between them. DNA of the CDR3: TGTGCCAGCAGCAACCCCAGGGGAGAGGCTTTCTTT. Protein: CASSNPRGEAFF.

This clonotype was counted only a few times. The chain links TRBV5-6 to TRBJ1-1, with no clear D. Germline V gene lookup returns CDR1 SGHDT and CDR2 YYEEEE. Trimming stripped 6 bases from V and 1 base from J, with 13 bases between. CDR3 size: 14 residues. CDR3 protein: CASTLGWSNTEAFF. As DNA, the CDR3 is TGTGCCAGCACCCTGGGTTGGTCGAACACTGAAGCTTTCTTT. The whole variable domain, filled in from reference TRBV5-6 and TRBJ1-1, reads DAGVTQSPTHLIKTRGQQVTLRCSPKSGHDTVSWYQQALGQGPQFIFQYYEEEERQRGNFPDRFSGHQFPNYSSELNVNALLLGDSALYLCASTLGWSNTEAFFGQGTRLTVV.

The chain combines TRBV20-1 with TRBJ1-2, with TRBD1 as a possible D gene (5 bases). The germline V and J ends were trimmed by 0 bases and 5 bases, with 19 bases remaining between them. Germline CDR1 is DFQATT and CDR2 is SNEGSKA (reference sequence). This CDR3 comprises 16 residues. The CDR3: CSARDSGGAMEYGYTF. The DNA for the CDR3 is TGCAGTGCTAGAGATTCGGGAGGGGCTATGGAGTATGGCTACACCTTC.

The chain couples TRBV28 to TRBJ2-7; 7 bases map to TRBD2. The J call may be in error: the DNA end matches TRBJ2-5 better. The germline CDR1 and CDR2 sequences are MDHEN and SYDVKM. The CDR3 contains 14 residues. CDR3 nucleotide sequence: TGTGCCAGCAGTTCTAGCGGAAGCTACGAGACCCAGTACTTC. This translates into CASSSSGSYETQYF.

This clonotype appeared once. This chain links TRBV3-1 with TRBJ2-7; 8 nucleotides line up with TRBD2. The length of the CDR3 is 17 residues. J was trimmed by 0 bases and V by 0 bases; bases with no gene match: 7. CDR1 and CDR2 (germline): LGHDT, YNNKEL (reference sequence). The CDR3 region has the DNA TGTGCCAGCAGCCAAGATGGGACTAGGGTAAGCTCCTACGAGCAGTACTTC. Protein sequence: CASSQDGTRVSSYEQYF.

The chain recombines TRBV18 with TRBJ2-1, with TRBD2 matching 11 bases. The last part of the DNA fits TRBJ2-7 better; the J call may be wrong. This CDR3 is 17 amino acids long. The germline CDR1 and CDR2 sequences are KGHSH and LQKENI. CDR3 DNA sequence: TGTGCCAGCTCACAATTGACCGGGACTAGCGGTTACAATGAGCAGTACTTC. Translating it yields CASSQLTGTSGYNEQYF.